Presented here are 17 T cell receptor beta chains from one specimen sequenced in a study of lymphopenia after photon versus proton radiotherapy. Profiling relied on immunoSEQ multiplex PCR, and the TCRdb table lists in-frame clones only, not all of them. The repertoire holds more than 20,000 clones, with 75% to 90% as singletons. Source: peripheral blood, taken from a patient treated with photon-based radiotherapy. The source is a man aged 40-49 years with gastric cancer.

The J gene is TRBJ2-3, the V gene TRBV30; TRBD1 aligns across 7 bases. The germline V gene has CDR1 GTSNPN and CDR2 SVGIG (reference sequence). V shed 4 bases and J 4 bases; nucleotides not matched to a gene: 5. The CDR3 sequence is 13 residues long. The CDR3 reads CAWKVGGADTQYF. For the CDR3, the DNA is TGTGCCTGGAAGGTAGGGGGCGCAGATACGCAGTATTTT.

As regards this clone: Different DNA sequences within this sample yield the same CDR3. The rearrangement links TRBV9 to TRBJ2-3; no firm D call. This CDR3 is 12 amino acids long. Germline V gene data show CDR1 as SGDLS and CDR2 as YYNGEE. Trimming shortened V by 2 bases and J by 5 bases, and 6 bases separated the two germline ends. The CDR3 sequence is CASSVGGDTQYF. CDR3 nucleotides: TGTGCCAGCAGCGTCGGCGGAGATACGCAGTATTTT.

In this sample, this clone turned up a few times. The chain links TRBV30 to TRBJ1-1, with TRBD1 identical over 7 bases. J was trimmed by 8 bases and V by 2 bases; bases with no gene match: 5. The germline V gene encodes CDR1 GTSNPN and CDR2 SVGIG (reference sequence). The CDR3 has 12 amino acids. The CDR3 bases are TGTGCCTGGAGTCCCGACAGGGCGGAAGCTTTCTTT. Protein product: CAWSPDRAEAFF.

The rearrangement uses TRBV5-6 and TRBJ1-4; 7 nucleotides line up with TRBD1. Trimming cost V 4 bases and J 5 bases; bases outside gene matches: 11. CDR1 and CDR2 from the germline V gene are SGHDT and YYEEEE. The CDR3 is made up of 16 amino acids. The CDR3: CASSLTGRVENEKLFF. The CDR3 DNA sequence: TGTGCCAGCAGCCTGACAGGGAGGGTGGAAAATGAAAAACTGTTTTTT. Supplemented by reference TRBV5-6 and TRBJ1-4, the full variable domain reads DAGVTQSPTHLIKTRGQQVTLRCSPKSGHDTVSWYQQALGQGPQFIFQYYEEEERQRGNFPDRFSGHQFPNYSSELNVNALLLGDSALYLCASSLTGRVENEKLFFGSGTQLSVL.

In its sample, this clone was seen a few times. V usage is TRBV2 and J usage is TRBJ2-3; 8 nucleotides line up with TRBD1. After removal of 3 bases from V and 5 bases from J, the junction contained 7 bases not matched to a gene. The CDR3 loop spans 15 amino acids. Germline CDR1 is SNHLY and CDR2 is FYNNEI. The CDR3 loop reads CASSESQGAGDTQYF. CDR3 DNA sequence: TGTGCCAGCAGTGAGTCGCAGGGGGCTGGAGATACGCAGTATTTT.

The table lists this clone with a count of one. The J gene is TRBJ2-1, the V gene TRBV7-9; D ambiguous. This CDR3 contains 13 residues. The germline V and J ends were trimmed by 8 bases and 8 bases, with 16 bases remaining between them. Germline V CDR1 and CDR2: SEHNR, FQNEAQ (reference sequence). CDR3 residues: CASVGILVDEQFF. CDR3 DNA: TGTGCCAGCGTGGGCATTCTAGTTGATGAGCAGTTCTTC.

The chain combines TRBV6-1 with TRBJ1-1, with D unclear. This CDR3 spans 13 amino acids. The germline gives CDR1 MNHNS, CDR2 SASEGT. Trimming removed 7 bases from V and 0 bases from J, with 9 bases in between. CDR3 nucleotide sequence: TGTGCCAGCACCGACAATTTGAACACTGAAGCTTTCTTT. Translating it yields CASTDNLNTEAFF.

V and J are TRBV7-9 and TRBJ2-1, with D unresolved. Germline V CDR1 and CDR2: SEHNR, FQNEAQ (reference sequence). The V and J ends lost 5 bases and 10 bases respectively, with 15 bases between them. The CDR3 runs to 13 residues. The CDR3 sequence: CASSTGRAREQFF. The CDR3 DNA follows: TGTGCCAGCAGCACCGGACGGGCGAGGGAGCAGTTCTTC.

The chain uses TRBV15 and TRBJ1-4, with D hard to call. V gave up 1 base and J gave up 0 bases, with 6 bases separating them. The V gene's germline CDR1 is LNHNV and CDR2 YYDKDF (reference sequence). The CDR3 loop spans 15 amino acids. For the CDR3, the DNA is TGTGCCACCAGCAGAGTGAGGGCAACTAATGAAAAACTGTTTTTT. This encodes CATSRVRATNEKLFF.

This chain joins TRBV7-6 and TRBJ1-5; tentative D call: TRBD1 (6 bases). The CDR3 spans 14 residues. Germline CDR1 and CDR2: SGHVS and FNYEAQ. The ends were cut back, 4 bases at V and 6 bases at J, with 13 bases in the middle. The CDR3 here is CASSSQTGIQPQHF. CDR3 nucleotides: TGTGCCAGCAGCTCCCAAACAGGGATTCAGCCCCAGCATTTT.

This clone showed up just once. The chain carries TRBV7-2 and TRBJ2-3; D gene uncertain. Germline loops: CDR1 SGHTA, CDR2 FQGNSA. The length of the CDR3 is 14 residues. V was pared by 4 bases and J by 5 bases, with 13 bases between. CDR3: CASSSALAGDTQYF. Here the CDR3 DNA reads TGTGCCAGCAGCTCCGCTTTGGCAGGAGATACGCAGTATTTT.

The chain combines TRBV2 with TRBJ1-3, with D perhaps matching TRBD1 (5 bases). Per germline, CDR1 SNHLY and CDR2 FYNNEI. V lost 6 bases and J lost 2, with 11 bases in between. The CDR3 extends over 14 amino acids. CDR3 sequence: CASRPDSTGNTIYF. CDR3 nucleotide sequence: TGTGCCAGCAGACCCGACAGTACTGGAAACACCATATATTTT.

This clone was picked up one time. The gene calls are TRBV2 and TRBJ2-7, with a weak D call TRBD1 (6 bases). This CDR3 is built from 13 residues. The germline CDR1 and CDR2 sequences are SNHLY and FYNNEI. Trimming removed 7 bases from V and 2 bases from J, with 12 bases in between. This CDR3 is CASTRGHPYEQYF. CDR3 DNA sequence: TGTGCCAGCACCCGGGGACATCCCTACGAGCAGTACTTC.

V and J are TRBV7-9 and TRBJ1-1; the match to TRBD1 covers 8 bases. The J segment lost 5 bases and the V segment lost 4 bases, leaving 9 bases of the junction unmatched. Germline values: CDR1 SEHNR, CDR2 FQNEAQ (reference sequence). The CDR3 extends over 15 amino acids. For the CDR3, the DNA is TGTGCCAGCAGCTCCCAAGGACAGGGACGGACTGAAGCTTTCTTT. Residues: CASSSQGQGRTEAFF.

The chain uses TRBV27 and TRBJ2-1; no firm D call. V was pared by 5 bases and J by 1 base, with 12 bases between. Per germline, CDR1 MNHEY and CDR2 SMNVEV (reference sequence). The CDR3 is 15 residues long. The CDR3 loop is CASSPYVGSYNEQFF. The CDR3 bases are TGTGCCAGCAGTCCCTACGTCGGGTCCTACAATGAGCAGTTCTTC.

The chain couples TRBV5-1 to TRBJ1-4; the D is unclear. The CDR3 spans 15 residues. Germline loops: CDR1 SGHRS, CDR2 YFSETQ. V lost 4 bases and J 4 bases, leaving 14 bases between the germline ends. The CDR3 is CASSALQGDNEKLFF. CDR3 DNA sequence: TGCGCCAGCAGCGCTCTACAAGGAGATAATGAAAAACTGTTTTTT.

In its sample, this clone was seen once. The genes are TRBV6-1 and TRBJ1-5; D gene uncertain. The CDR3 is 14 residues long. V was clipped by 6 bases and J by 6 bases, with 15 bases between them. Germline loops: CDR1 MNHNS, CDR2 SASEGT. The CDR3, as DNA: TGTGCCAGCAGGGCCCCAAGCACGGGTCAGCCCCAGCATTTT. As protein: CASRAPSTGQPQHF.